This T cell receptor beta chain was profiled in a study of shared clonotypes between healthy human individuals. Study in general: Serving as donors were a couple of women and three men, whose ages spanned 18 to 49.

Several immunoSEQ plates held equal portions of the genomic DNA taken from each subset. The protocol was immunoSEQ multiplex PCR, while the TCRdb copy is restricted to in-frame clones and leaves out a portion. This sample yields millions of clones, of which over 85% are seen a single time; 0.1% to 0.15% belongs to the top ten. Between the trimmed V and J ends, which lost 5 bases and 4 bases, there was a span of 7 bases. Germline CDR1 is MNHEY and CDR2 is SMNVEV (reference sequence). This CDR3 spans 12 amino acids. Study outcomes and limitations: The four-donor shared clonotypes exceeded non-shared clonotypes in generation probability, with non-shared ones scoring lower. Though the depth was large, rarefaction showed that sorted-subset sequencing was incomplete.

Concerning this clone: Its target is not known.

The chain has TRBV27 and TRBJ2-3, with D maybe TRBD1 (5 bases). The sequence derives from a man between 18 and 35 years old in good health. Input material: naive CD4+ T cells sorted from blood. Subset noted: CD45RA+ positively selected. CDR3 in amino acids: CASSQQADTQYF. CDR3 bases: TGTGCCAGCAGTCAACAGGCAGATACGCAGTATTTT.